Shown below are 25 T cell receptor beta chains from a single sample sequenced in a study of blood T cell repertoires in COVID-19. The method was immunoSEQ multiplex PCR; TCRdb's version includes in-frame clones alone and lacks a portion of them. The sample has about 230,000 clones, approximately 87% seen once. Sequencing was performed on peripheral blood. Every receptor here comes from an older woman with active or convalescent COVID-19.

V gene TRBV6-2 or TRBV6-3 combines with J gene TRBJ1-5, with TRBD1 as a possible D gene (6 bases). This CDR3 comprises 16 residues. From germline, CDR1 is MNHEY and CDR2 SVGEGT. V was clipped by 2 bases and J by 2 bases, with 13 bases between them. CDR3 residues: CASSYLQGGGNQPQHF. The CDR3 nucleotides read TGTGCCAGCAGTTACCTACAGGGTGGTGGCAATCAGCCCCAGCATTTT.

This sequence joins TRBV7-2 and TRBJ1-2, with D perhaps matching TRBD1 (5 bases). The CDR3 runs 13 residues. Germline CDR1 and CDR2: SGHTA and FQGNSA. Trimming cost V 3 bases and J 8 bases, with 13 bases left between them. The CDR3 protein is CASSFLGGGGYTF. DNA for the CDR3: TGTGCCAGCAGCTTTCTCGGGGGAGGCGGCTACACCTTC.

J is TRBJ2-7 and V is TRBV7-3; TRBD2 matches 11 bases. Germline values: CDR1 SGHTA, CDR2 FQGTGA. The CDR3 runs to 15 residues. V shed 5 bases and J 3 bases; nucleotides not matched to a gene: 6. The CDR3 reads CASSVTSGDIYEQYF. The CDR3 bases are TGTGCCAGCAGCGTGACTAGCGGGGATATCTACGAGCAGTACTTC.

V is TRBV10-3 and J is TRBJ1-4; tentatively, D is TRBD1 (5 bases). CDR3 length: 13 residues. V was shortened by 10 bases and J by 4 bases, with 13 bases between the two germline ends. Germline V gene data show CDR1 as ENHRY and CDR2 as SYGVKD. The CDR3 nucleotides read TGTGCCACCGGGGGGACTATTAATGAAAAACTGTTTTTT. Translation gives CATGGTINEKLFF.

The rearrangement links TRBV5-8 to TRBJ1-1; no definite D call. CDR1 is SGHTS, CDR2 YDEGEE, per germline. The CDR3 runs 13 residues. V was trimmed by 2 bases and J by 1 base, leaving 6 bases between them. The CDR3 region is CASSLQENTEAFF. For the CDR3, the DNA is TGTGCCAGCAGCTTACAAGAGAACACTGAAGCTTTCTTT.

The rearrangement joins TRBV18 to TRBJ1-4, with TRBD1 as a possible D gene (5 bases). V lost 3 bases and J lost 5, with 13 bases in between. The CDR3 is made up of 15 amino acids. The germline gives CDR1 KGHSH, CDR2 LQKENI. The CDR3 loop is CASSPPGLFNEKLFF. The CDR3 nucleotides are TGTGCCAGCTCACCCCCAGGGCTTTTCAATGAAAAACTGTTTTTT. Based on the CDR3 plus reference TRBV18 and TRBJ1-4, the full variable domain is NAGVMQNPRHLVRRRGQEARLRCSPMKGHSHVYWYRQLPEEGLKFMVYLQKENIIDESGMPKERFSAEFPKEGPSILRIQQVVRGDSAAYFCASSPPGLFNEKLFFGSGTQLSVL.

The chain employs TRBV19 and TRBJ2-3; 14 nucleotides agree with TRBD2. Germline loops: CDR1 LNHDA, CDR2 SQIVND (reference sequence). The V segment lost 4 bases and the J segment 3 bases; nucleotides outside the gene matches: 15. The CDR3 consists of 20 residues. CDR3 nucleotides: TGTGCCAGTAGTACACTTACCGTAATCGGGACTAGCGGGAGTACAGATACGCAGTATTTT. The encoded protein is CASSTLTVIGTSGSTDTQYF.

This clone was recorded a few times. The J gene is TRBJ1-2, the V gene TRBV28; D remains unclear. The CDR3 length is 12 residues. V lost 3 bases to trimming and J lost 5 bases, with 7 bases between them. Germline V gives CDR1 MDHEN, CDR2 SYDVKM. For the CDR3, the DNA is TGTGCCAGCAGTTTGGGGAGGTATGGCTACACCTTC. Encoded protein: CASSLGRYGYTF.

The rearrangement links TRBV19 to TRBJ1-2, with 7 nucleotides matching TRBD1. Unmatched junction bases numbered 9, after V lost 7 bases and J lost 4 bases. The CDR3 totals 14 residues. The germline V gene has CDR1 LNHDA and CDR2 SQIVND (reference sequence). The CDR3 bases are TGTGCCAGTACCCTACCCGGGACAGCCTATGGCTACACCTTC. Translated: CASTLPGTAYGYTF.

CDR3 loop: CASTREDLTGELFF. For the CDR3, the DNA is TGTGCCAGTACGAGGGAGGACCTCACCGGGGAGCTGTTTTTT. The chain uses TRBV19 and TRBJ2-2, with TRBD2 as a possible D gene (6 bases). Deletions cut 7 bases from V and 4 bases from J, with 13 bases between. The length of the CDR3 is 14 residues. The germline V gene has CDR1 LNHDA and CDR2 SQIVND (reference sequence).

The gene calls are TRBV6-1 and TRBJ2-3; D possibly corresponds to TRBD2 (6 bases). The CDR3 consists of 17 residues. The germline V gene has CDR1 MNHNS and CDR2 SASEGT. The ends were cut back, 0 bases at V and 2 bases at J, with 15 bases in the middle. CDR3 nucleotides: TGTGCCAGCAGTGAAGCGCTTGGCGGGGCCCTCACAGATACGCAGTATTTT. Amino acids: CASSEALGGALTDTQYF.

J is TRBJ1-4 and V is TRBV3-1 (or the pseudogene TRBV3-2), with 7 bases that match TRBD1. The CDR3 runs to 16 residues. The germline V gene has CDR1 LGHDT and CDR2 YNNKEL (reference sequence). The ends lost 4 bases at V and 1 base at J; junction bases unmatched: 6. The CDR3 DNA sequence: TGTGCCAGCAGCCCCCTGACAGGGCGAACTAATGAAAAACTGTTTTTT. This encodes CASSPLTGRTNEKLFF.

The rearrangement joins TRBV18 to TRBJ1-2; TRBD1 might be the D (6 bases). The V gene's germline CDR1 is KGHSH and CDR2 LQKENI. Trimming stripped 4 bases from V and 2 bases from J, with 11 bases between. The CDR3 covers 14 residues. The CDR3 nucleotides read TGTGCCAGCTCACTCACTCAGGGGAACTATGGCTACACCTTC. Its protein is CASSLTQGNYGYTF.

The chain couples TRBV4-3 to TRBJ1-2; D is perhaps TRBD1 (5 bases). The CDR3 covers 17 residues. Germline V gene lookup returns CDR1 LGHNA and CDR2 YSLEER. Deletions cut 0 bases from V and 3 bases from J, with 17 bases between. For the CDR3, the DNA is TGCGCCAGCAGCCAAGACGTCCGCGCCTCGGGGGACTATGGCTACACCTTC. Its translation is CASSQDVRASGDYGYTF.

The chain couples TRBV7-2 to TRBJ1-2; 8 nucleotides match TRBD1. The CDR3 runs to 13 residues. The V and J ends lost 3 bases and 6 bases, in that order; junction bases with no gene match: 3. CDR1 SGHTA and CDR2 FQGNSA come from the germline V gene. The CDR3 is CASSFRGRHGYTF. The CDR3 nucleotides read TGTGCCAGCAGCTTCAGGGGGCGCCATGGCTACACCTTC.

J is TRBJ1-1 and V is TRBV6-6, with 7 bases matching TRBD1. This CDR3 is 16 amino acids long. V lost 4 bases, J lost 4 bases, and 12 bases stayed unmatched. The germline CDR1 and CDR2 sequences are MNHNY and SVGAGI (reference sequence). The chain's CDR3 is CASSSPHFSGGTEAFF. Here the CDR3 DNA reads TGTGCCAGCAGTTCTCCACACTTCTCAGGGGGCACTGAAGCTTTCTTT.

This clone is a singleton in its sample. The chain has TRBV18 and TRBJ2-7; TRBD2 matches 8 bases. The CDR3 loop spans 15 amino acids. J gave up 4 bases and V 3 bases, and 8 bases lay outside the gene matches. The germline gives CDR1 KGHSH, CDR2 LQKENI. The CDR3 DNA sequence: TGTGCCAGCTCACCCCAGTCGGGGGGGGGATACGAGCAGTACTTC. Translating gives CASSPQSGGGYEQYF. Complete variable domain (other parts from reference TRBV18 and TRBJ2-7): NAGVMQNPRHLVRRRGQEARLRCSPMKGHSHVYWYRQLPEEGLKFMVYLQKENIIDESGMPKERFSAEFPKEGPSILRIQQVVRGDSAAYFCASSPQSGGGYEQYFGPGTRLTVT.

The chain is built from TRBV2 and TRBJ2-7, with D perhaps matching TRBD2 (6 bases). V lost 6 bases and J 3 bases, leaving 21 bases between the germline ends. The CDR3 contains 16 residues. Germline-derived CDR1 and CDR2 are SNHLY and FYNNEI. CDR3 sequence reads: CASSGSRVPALYEQYF. The CDR3 bases are TGTGCCAGCAGCGGGAGTAGAGTCCCGGCCCTCTACGAGCAGTACTTC.

V and J are TRBV2 and TRBJ2-3; no firm D call. The germline CDR1 and CDR2 sequences are SNHLY and FYNNEI. The CDR3 length is 12 residues. V lost 4 bases and J lost 3, with 5 bases in between. The CDR3 DNA reads as TGTGCCAGCAGTGGACTGACAGATACGCAGTATTTT. Its translation: CASSGLTDTQYF.

The chain combines TRBV15 with TRBJ1-4; D remains unclear. The germline V and J ends were trimmed by 0 bases and 5 bases, with 10 bases remaining between them. The germline V gene encodes CDR1 LNHNV and CDR2 YYDKDF (reference sequence). This CDR3 has 15 residues. CDR3 residues: CATSRDFGQNEKLFF. CDR3 bases: TGTGCCACCAGCAGAGATTTTGGCCAAAATGAAAAACTGTTTTTT.

The chain couples TRBV3-1 (or the pseudogene TRBV3-2) to TRBJ1-6; the D gene is possibly TRBD1 (6 bases). This CDR3 comprises 14 residues. Germline V gene lookup returns CDR1 LGHDT and CDR2 YNNKEL (reference sequence). V gave up 0 bases and J gave up 12 bases, with 12 bases separating them. Here the CDR3 DNA reads TGTGCCAGCAGCCAAGATGGGGGCGGGGGACCCCTCCACTTT. Translation: CASSQDGGGGPLHF.

The chain couples TRBV10-3 to TRBJ2-2; 7 bases align to TRBD1. Germline trimming cut 6 bases from V and 3 bases from J; bases unmatched to any gene: 7. The CDR3 has 15 amino acids. CDR1 is ENHRY, CDR2 SYGVKD, per germline. The CDR3 protein is CAIRADRVDTGELFF. The CDR3 nucleotides read TGTGCCATCAGGGCAGACAGGGTGGACACCGGGGAGCTGTTTTTT.

This chain links TRBV6-5 with TRBJ1-5; 8 nucleotides match TRBD1. With V trimmed by 5 bases and J by 3 bases, 6 bases remained unmatched. This CDR3 contains 15 residues. Per germline, CDR1 MNHEY and CDR2 SVGAGI. In nucleotides, the CDR3 is TGTGCCAGCAGTCCAGTGGGACAGGTCAATCAGCCCCAGCATTTT. The encoded protein is CASSPVGQVNQPQHF.

Here the CDR3 DNA reads TGTGCCAGCAGCGCCAGTGGGGCCAACGTCCTGACTTTC. This sequence encodes CASSASGANVLTF. V is TRBV3-1 (or the pseudogene TRBV3-2) and J is TRBJ2-6; D is uncertain. The CDR3 loop spans 13 amino acids. Germline V gene lookup returns CDR1 LGHDT and CDR2 YNNKEL (reference sequence). V was cut by 5 bases and J by 3 bases, with 5 bases left in between.

This clone was recorded once. The genes are TRBV5-4 and TRBJ2-7; tentatively, D is TRBD1 (6 bases). Deletions cut 1 base from V and 0 bases from J, with 17 bases between. The CDR3 spans 17 residues. Per the germline V gene, CDR1 is SGHNT and CDR2 is YYREEE (reference sequence). The DNA of the CDR3 is TGTGCCAGCAGCTTGCCGCCGGTGGGGGCGAGCTCCTACGAGCAGTACTTC. Translating gives CASSLPPVGASSYEQYF.